The clone carrying this T cell receptor (beta chain) was seen ten or more times. Its antigen is currently unknown. TCRdb reprocessed the 5' RACE reads via MiXCR and lists one record per CDR3 protein. In the table there are 60,000 to 85,000 distinct CDR3 sequences, 5% to 6% of which are singletons. The data derive from a study of neurological immune-mediated disorders. Overall study results and limits: There was no association between the multiple sclerosis repertoire cluster and any clinical or MRI feature.

The sample consisted of PBMCs. The receptor's source is a woman in her 30s with multiple sclerosis.

The CDR3 is CSAARGVGQETQYF. The CDR3 region has the DNA TGCAGTGCTGCAAGAGGGGTTGGCCAAGAGACCCAGTACTTC. The chain combines TRBV20-1 with TRBJ2-5; possibly TRBD1 or TRBD2 for D (5 bases each). The germline gives CDR1 DFQATT, CDR2 SNEGSKA (reference sequence). The CDR3 spans 14 residues. V was clipped by 5 bases and J by 1 base, with 14 bases between them.